Below, 26 T cell receptor beta chains from the same sample are listed, as sequenced in a study of shared clonotypes between healthy human individuals. Assay used: immunoSEQ multiplex PCR; TCRdb lists only in-frame clones, some missing. The repertoire holds 400,000 to 600,000 clones, with 60% to 80% as singletons. What was sequenced was PBMCs. Every receptor here comes from a woman aged 35 to 49 in good health. Some clones in this sample may be carry-over from other donors' samples.

The gene calls are TRBV19 and TRBJ1-5; 9 bases line up with TRBD1. This CDR3 region has 16 residues. V shed 3 bases and J 1 base; nucleotides not matched to a gene: 4. The germline CDR1 and CDR2 sequences are LNHDA and SQIVND (reference sequence). The CDR3 region has the DNA TGTGCCAGTAGTATGGGACAGGGCCGGAGCAATCAGCCCCAGCATTTT. Translation gives CASSMGQGRSNQPQHF.

With regard to this clone: Within the sample, other DNA sequences also encode this same CDR3. The chain joins TRBV9 to TRBJ2-5; TRBD2 agrees at 11 bases. CDR1 is SGDLS and CDR2 is YYNGEE in the germline V gene. CDR3 size: 14 residues. The junction had 1 base not matched to a gene; V was cut back by 2 bases and J by 4 bases. The CDR3 DNA sequence: TGTGCCAGCAGCGTTGGACTAGCGGGAGAGACCCAGTACTTC. Protein sequence: CASSVGLAGETQYF.

The V gene is TRBV9, the J gene TRBJ2-3; tentatively, D is TRBD2 (6 bases). CDR1 SGDLS and CDR2 YYNGEE come from the germline V gene. The CDR3 runs 17 residues. Trimming left V 4 bases short and J 2 bases short, with 20 bases between. The CDR3 loop is CASSPPVGGPNTDTQYF. The CDR3 nucleotides read TGTGCCAGCAGCCCACCGGTCGGGGGACCGAACACAGATACGCAGTATTTT.

This clone was recorded only once. The chain has TRBV5-1 and TRBJ2-3; the D gene is possibly TRBD1 (6 bases). This CDR3 has 18 amino acids. CDR1 SGHRS and CDR2 YFSETQ come from the germline V gene. The ends were cut back, 0 bases at V and 0 bases at J, with 17 bases in the middle. The DNA for the CDR3 is TGCGCCAGCAGCTTGGGGGTTGGGACACCCTCAAGCACAGATACGCAGTATTTT. Translated: CASSLGVGTPSSTDTQYF.

The chain has TRBV7-9 and TRBJ2-7; 9 nucleotides agree with TRBD1. The CDR3 is made up of 15 amino acids. Germline CDR1 is SEHNR and CDR2 is FQNEAQ (reference sequence). V was pared by 3 bases and J by 6 bases, with 9 bases of the junction left unmatched. CDR3 bases: TGTGCCAGCAGCTTCACAGGGGGCGTAACAGGCGAGCAGTACTTC. Translated: CASSFTGGVTGEQYF.

A note on this clone: This could be a read error, since a much larger clone is one nucleotide away. The chain combines TRBV5-4 with TRBJ2-7; D gene ambiguous. Germline V gives CDR1 SGHNT, CDR2 YYREEE (reference sequence). V lost 3 bases, J lost 2 bases, and 3 bases lay in between. The CDR3 totals 11 residues. The CDR3 DNA reads as TGTGCCAGCAGCTCCACCTACGAGCAGTACTTC. It translates to CASSSTYEQYF.

This rearrangement joins TRBV7-9 to TRBJ1-5, with 8 bases fitting TRBD1. Germline loops: CDR1 SEHNR, CDR2 FQNEAQ (reference sequence). CDR3 length: 17 amino acids. With 4 bases clipped from V and 3 bases from J, the junction kept 11 bases outside the gene matches. CDR3 sequence reads: CASSSQRDRSYNQPQHF. DNA of the CDR3: TGTGCCAGCAGCTCGCAAAGGGACAGGAGTTACAATCAGCCCCAGCATTTT.

This chain uses TRBV18 with TRBJ2-1, with D tentatively TRBD2 (5 bases). There are 14 residues in the CDR3. The ends were cut back, 2 bases at V and 4 bases at J, with 9 bases in the middle. Germline CDR1 is KGHSH and CDR2 is LQKENI. Here the CDR3 DNA reads TGTGCCAGCTCACCAGAGGGTGGGTACAATGAGCAGTTCTTC. It yields the protein CASSPEGGYNEQFF.

This clone was recorded a few times. The rearrangement uses TRBV28 and TRBJ2-7; 9 bases are a match to TRBD1. Trimming removed 3 bases from V and 2 bases from J; junction bases left unmatched: 5. Looked up from germline, CDR1 is MDHEN and CDR2 is SYDVKM. There are 15 residues in the CDR3. The CDR3 loop reads CASSFGGQGAYEQYF. The CDR3, as DNA: TGTGCCAGCAGTTTCGGGGGACAGGGAGCCTACGAGCAGTACTTC.

The CDR3 here is CASSLGQGIHEQYF. The CDR3 nucleotides read TGTGCCAGCAGTCTCGGACAGGGCATCCACGAGCAGTACTTC. This chain connects TRBV11-3 to TRBJ2-5; the match to TRBD1 covers 8 bases. The J call is uncertain, as TRBJ2-7 better fits the DNA end. The CDR3 is made up of 14 amino acids. CDR1 is SGHNT and CDR2 is YENEEA in the germline V gene.

Of note for this clone: This sequence may be a read error, since a much larger clone differs from it by one base. CDR3 in amino acids: CASSPDSSYEQYF. DNA for the CDR3: TGTGCCAGCAGTCCGGACAGCTCCTACGAGCAGTACTTC. The V call is TRBV27, the J call TRBJ2-7; a possible D gene is TRBD1 (6 bases). Germline assignment: CDR1 MNHEY and CDR2 SMNVEV (reference sequence). CDR3 length: 13 residues. The V gene lost 5 bases and the J gene lost 0 bases, with 8 bases spanning the gap.

As DNA, the CDR3 is TGTGCCATTGGGTTGGGAACCCCTAGCACAGATACGCAGTATTTT. Its protein product is CAIGLGTPSTDTQYF. This rearrangement joins TRBV10-3 to TRBJ2-3; D ambiguous. V shed 9 bases and J shed 0 bases, with 16 bases lying between them. Germline loops: CDR1 ENHRY, CDR2 SYGVKD. The CDR3 sequence is 15 residues long.

V is TRBV10-3 and J is TRBJ1-1; TRBD1 is a possible D gene (5 bases). Trimming shortened V by 2 bases and J by 0 bases, and 7 bases separated the two germline ends. The CDR3 is made up of 14 amino acids. The germline V gene has CDR1 ENHRY and CDR2 SYGVKD. The CDR3 reads CAISEDRLNTEAFF. The CDR3, as DNA: TGTGCCATCAGTGAGGACAGATTGAACACTGAAGCTTTCTTT.

This clone has more than one count but fewer than ten. The chain couples TRBV2 to TRBJ2-3; D is possibly TRBD1 (6 bases). Per germline, CDR1 SNHLY and CDR2 FYNNEI. V was trimmed by 6 bases and J by 12 bases, leaving 19 bases between them. This CDR3 comprises 13 residues. The DNA for the CDR3 is TGTGCCAGCAGGCAAGCCGAGAGGGGGAATCAGTATTTT. Amino acid sequence: CASRQAERGNQYF.

The rearrangement joins TRBV18 to TRBJ2-1; 12 bases agree with TRBD2. CDR1 KGHSH and CDR2 LQKENI come from the germline V gene. J lost 0 bases, V lost 3 bases, and 6 bases had no gene match. This CDR3 comprises 18 residues. CDR3 in amino acids: CASSPGLAGLPSYNEQFF. CDR3 in DNA: TGTGCCAGCTCACCGGGACTAGCGGGCCTTCCCTCCTACAATGAGCAGTTCTTC.

This clone was detected once. The chain recombines TRBV30 with TRBJ2-5, with 11 bases fitting TRBD2. The germline V gene has CDR1 GTSNPN and CDR2 SVGIG (reference sequence). J gave up 4 bases and V 4 bases, and 11 bases lay outside the gene matches. The CDR3 runs 16 residues. The CDR3 coding sequence is TGTGCCTGGACCCCTGATAGGACTAGCGGGTCAGAGACCCAGTACTTC. Protein product: CAWTPDRTSGSETQYF.

This sequence joins TRBV19 and TRBJ2-1; no clear D gene. Trimming took off 4 bases at V and 0 bases at J, with 7 bases between the two ends. The germline CDR1 and CDR2 sequences are LNHDA and SQIVND (reference sequence). This CDR3 spans 14 amino acids. CDR3 sequence (DNA): TGTGCCAGTAGTAGGGCGGCCTCCTACAATGAGCAGTTCTTC. Translated, it gives CASSRAASYNEQFF. Filled out from reference TRBV19 and TRBJ2-1, the complete variable domain reads DGGITQSPKYLFRKEGQNVTLSCEQNLNHDAMYWYRQDPGQGLRLIYYSQIVNDFQKGDIAEGYSVSREKKESFPLTVTSAQKNPTAFYLCASSRAASYNEQFFGPGTRLTVL.

The V and J genes are TRBV11-2 and TRBJ2-3, with 7 positions matching TRBD2. V shed 4 bases, J shed 1 base, and the junction held 8 bases outside the gene matches. The CDR3 is 16 residues long. Germline lookup yields CDR1 SGHAT and CDR2 FQNNGV. The CDR3: CASSSQRGLGTDTQYF. The CDR3 bases are TGTGCCAGCAGCTCCCAGCGGGGACTGGGCACAGATACGCAGTATTTT.

This rearrangement joins TRBV2 to TRBJ2-5, with TRBD2 matching over 12 bases. V trimming: 6 bases; J trimming: 4 bases; junction bases outside the gene matches: 6. CDR3 length equals 15 residues. From germline, CDR1 is SNHLY and CDR2 FYNNEI. The CDR3 DNA reads as TGTGCCAGCAGCGAGACTAGCGGGAGTAGAGAGACCCAGTACTTC. Its translation is CASSETSGSRETQYF.

This clone was picked up a small number of times. The rearrangement links TRBV5-1 to TRBJ2-3, with 10 bases aligning to TRBD1. Germline trimming cut 6 bases from V and 4 bases from J; bases unmatched to any gene: 5. Per germline, CDR1 SGHRS and CDR2 YFSETQ. The CDR3 has 14 amino acids. CDR3 DNA sequence: TGCGCCAGCACCGACAGGGGGCGGGCAGATACGCAGTATTTT. Protein sequence: CASTDRGRADTQYF.

The rearrangement links TRBV19 to TRBJ2-7, with TRBD2 matching 9 bases. This CDR3 contains 15 residues. Germline V CDR1 and CDR2: LNHDA, SQIVND (reference sequence). The trim removed 8 bases at V and 4 bases at J, leaving 12 bases unmatched. The CDR3 DNA sequence: TGTGCCAGTTCCTTAGCGGGAGAGAGCGGTTACGAGCAGTACTTC. Encoded protein: CASSLAGESGYEQYF.

This rearrangement joins TRBV7-3 to TRBJ2-1; TRBD2 agrees at 7 bases. CDR1 SGHTA and CDR2 FQGTGA come from the germline V gene. CDR3 length equals 13 residues. Trimming at V came to 9 bases and at J to 0 bases, leaving 2 bases not matched to a gene. The CDR3 sequence is CASSGGSYNEQFF. The CDR3 nucleotides are TGTGCCAGTTCGGGAGGCTCCTACAATGAGCAGTTCTTC.

CDR3 DNA: TGTGCCAGCAGCTTGGCGGGGTATTCCGAGCAGTACTTC. It encodes CASSLAGYSEQYF. The chain combines TRBV5-4 with TRBJ2-7; possibly TRBD2 for D (5 bases). CDR3 size: 13 residues. Per germline, CDR1 SGHNT and CDR2 YYREEE (reference sequence). V lost 0 bases and J lost 6, with 10 bases in between. Full variable domain (rest looked up from reference TRBV5-4 and TRBJ2-7): ETGVTQSPTHLIKTRGQQVTLRCSSQSGHNTVSWYQQALGQGPQFIFQYYREEENGRGNFPPRFSGLQFPNYSSELNVNALELDDSALYLCASSLAGYSEQYFGPGTRLTVT.

CDR3 nucleotides: TGTGCCAGCTCGTTGGACACGAACACTGAAGCTTTCTTT. This translates into CASSLDTNTEAFF. The V gene is TRBV18, the J gene TRBJ1-1, with D tentatively TRBD1 (5 bases). The length of the CDR3 is 13 residues. V lost 6 bases and J 1 base, leaving 9 bases between the germline ends. CDR1 and CDR2 from the germline V gene are KGHSH and LQKENI.

The V and J genes are TRBV10-3 and TRBJ2-3; 7 bases map to TRBD1. From germline, CDR1 is ENHRY and CDR2 SYGVKD. After removal of 2 bases from V and 1 base from J, the junction contained 3 bases not matched to a gene. There are 15 residues in the CDR3. The CDR3 nucleotides are TGTGCCATCAGTGAGAGGGGGCAGGGCACAGATACGCAGTATTTT. This gives the protein CAISERGQGTDTQYF.

The chain couples TRBV19 to TRBJ2-7, with TRBD1 identical over 7 bases. J gave up 3 bases and V 7 bases, and 9 bases lay outside the gene matches. Germline CDR1 reads LNHDA; CDR2 reads SQIVND (reference sequence). This CDR3 has 14 amino acids. As DNA, the CDR3 is TGTGCCAGTAAACCGGACAGGAACTACTACGAGCAGTACTTC. It specifies CASKPDRNYYEQYF.